This T cell receptor beta chain was sequenced for a study of blood T cell repertoires in COVID-19. Study background: In each case, the material was cDNA or gDNA derived from T cells, B-cell-depleted T cells, or PBMCs.

Comments on this clone: The same CDR3 can be traced to other DNA sequences in this sample.

Measured with immunoSEQ multiplex PCR; TCRdb has only the in-frame clones, and not every one. The sample has roughly 200,000 clones, approximately 88% seen once. The clonotype comes from a man aged 35 to 55 with acute or convalescent COVID-19. The sequencing input was peripheral blood.

Here the CDR3 DNA reads TGTGCCAGCAGCGTAGTGGCGGATAGCACAGATACGCAGTATTTT. Protein: CASSVVADSTDTQYF. The chain uses TRBV9 and TRBJ2-3; no clear D. V shed 0 bases and J shed 0 bases, with 8 bases lying between them. Germline V lookup: CDR1 SGDLS, CDR2 YYNGEE. This CDR3 has 15 amino acids.